The 26 T cell receptor beta chains below all came from one sample that was sequenced in a study of chemoradiotherapy in HPV16-positive cancers. Using immunoSEQ multiplex PCR, the repertoire was profiled, and TCRdb retains in-frame clones only, with some absent. Among about 21,000 clones listed, over 75% were seen once. This material consisted of blood, taken from a patient who underwent chemoradiotherapy. The receptors shown here come from a human donor with HPV-associated anogenital cancer.

V is TRBV6-4 and J is TRBJ1-1; a possible D gene is TRBD1 (6 bases). The CDR3 is 13 residues long. The V and J ends lost 6 bases and 7 bases respectively, with 15 bases between them. Germline values: CDR1 MRHNA, CDR2 SNTAGT. The DNA of the CDR3 is TGTGCCAGCAGCTCCGAAGGAGGGGGTGAAGCTTTCTTT. Protein: CASSSEGGGEAFF.

The V and J genes are TRBV5-1 and TRBJ1-2; D is unclear. V was clipped by 0 bases and J by 5 bases, with 5 bases between them. Germline CDR1 reads SGHRS; CDR2 reads YFSETQ. The CDR3 has 12 residues. CDR3 protein: CASSLEQYGYTF. The CDR3 bases are TGCGCCAGCAGCTTGGAACAGTATGGCTACACCTTC.

This clone has only one observation. The rearrangement joins TRBV19 to TRBJ2-2; the D gene is possibly TRBD1 (7 bases). CDR3 size: 18 residues. Germline V gene lookup returns CDR1 LNHDA and CDR2 SQIVND (reference sequence). The V end was cut by 5 bases, the J end by 7 bases, with 26 bases between. CDR3 sequence reads: CASSFMRRGLLMIGELFF. The CDR3 bases are TGTGCCAGTAGTTTTATGAGGAGGGGGCTGTTAATGATCGGGGAGCTGTTTTTT.

This clone occurred a few times. The V and J genes are TRBV11-2 and TRBJ2-7; 14 bases are shared with TRBD2. This CDR3 spans 16 amino acids. Germline CDR1 and CDR2: SGHAT and FQNNGV. Losses at the gene ends were 5 bases for V and 4 bases for J; bases not matched to a gene: 7. The CDR3 is CASSLGLAGVRYEQYF. CDR3 nucleotides: TGTGCCAGCAGCCTGGGACTAGCGGGAGTTAGATACGAGCAGTACTTC.

The CDR3 is CASSPPTSGSYNEQFF. DNA of the CDR3: TGCGCCAGCAGCCCCCCTACTAGCGGCTCCTACAATGAGCAGTTCTTC. The chain employs TRBV5-1 and TRBJ2-1; TRBD2 matches 8 bases. Germline V lookup: CDR1 SGHRS, CDR2 YFSETQ. Unmatched junction bases numbered 6, after V lost 4 bases and J lost 0 bases. The CDR3 covers 16 residues.

The V call is TRBV7-9, the J call TRBJ2-2; a weak D match, TRBD1 (6 bases). There are 17 residues in the CDR3. CDR1 and CDR2 from the germline V gene are SEHNR and FQNEAQ (reference sequence). Deletions cut 4 bases from V and 4 bases from J, with 19 bases between. The CDR3 here is CASSSSRTAGRTGELFF. CDR3 DNA: TGTGCCAGCAGCTCTTCCCGGACAGCCGGTCGCACCGGGGAGCTGTTTTTT.

The V and J genes are TRBV19 and TRBJ2-1; 8 bases fit TRBD2. J lost 0 bases, V lost 4 bases, and 5 bases had no gene match. The length of the CDR3 is 16 residues. Germline V gene data show CDR1 as LNHDA and CDR2 as SQIVND (reference sequence). The CDR3 DNA sequence: TGTGCCAGTAGTAGCGCGGGACTAGGCTCCTACAATGAGCAGTTCTTC. This translates into CASSSAGLGSYNEQFF.

V gene TRBV5-8 combines with J gene TRBJ1-4, with D tentatively TRBD1 (5 bases). CDR1 is SGHTS and CDR2 is YDEGEE in the germline V gene. The germline V and J ends were trimmed by 4 bases and 2 bases, with 15 bases remaining between them. This CDR3 has 16 residues. The DNA of the CDR3 is TGTGCCAGCAGCCCCGAAGGGGTTGGTACTAATGAAAAACTGTTTTTT. This sequence encodes CASSPEGVGTNEKLFF. The variable domain in full, completed from reference TRBV5-8 and TRBJ1-4, reads EAGVTQSPTHLIKTRGQQATLRCSPISGHTSVYWYQQALGLGLQFLLWYDEGEERNRGNFPPRFSGRQFPNYSSELNVNALELEDSALYLCASSPEGVGTNEKLFFGSGTQLSVL.

This clone came up once. This chain connects TRBV28 to TRBJ1-2; a possible D gene is TRBD1 (5 bases). CDR3 length: 13 residues. V lost 7 bases and J lost 3, with 12 bases in between. Germline-derived CDR1 and CDR2 are MDHEN and SYDVKM. This CDR3 reads CASTPGLHYGYTF. CDR3 DNA: TGTGCCAGCACGCCGGGACTGCACTATGGCTACACCTTC.

The chain has TRBV5-6 and TRBJ1-1; 7 bases are a match to TRBD1. V gave up 4 bases and J gave up 9 bases; unmatched junction bases: 9. Germline CDR1 and CDR2: SGHDT and YYEEEE. The CDR3 runs 13 residues. CDR3 in amino acids: CASSVRDSQKAFF. The DNA of the CDR3 is TGTGCCAGCAGCGTCCGGGACAGTCAGAAAGCTTTCTTT. The entire variable domain, with the rest obtained from reference TRBV5-6 and TRBJ1-1, is as follows: DAGVTQSPTHLIKTRGQQVTLRCSPKSGHDTVSWYQQALGQGPQFIFQYYEEEERQRGNFPDRFSGHQFPNYSSELNVNALLLGDSALYLCASSVRDSQKAFFGQGTRLTVV.

Points on this clone: Other DNA sequences in this specimen translate into the identical CDR3. The chain recombines TRBV5-1 with TRBJ1-5; D call uncertain. This CDR3 comprises 15 residues. The V end was cut by 0 bases, the J end by 0 bases, with 7 bases between. CDR1 and CDR2 (germline): SGHRS, YFSETQ. The CDR3 sequence is CASSLDSYSNQPQHF. The CDR3 DNA sequence: TGCGCCAGCAGCTTGGATAGCTATAGCAATCAGCCCCAGCATTTT.

V is TRBV5-4 and J is TRBJ2-5; tentatively, D is TRBD1 or TRBD2 (5 bases each). The V and J ends lost 7 bases and 4 bases respectively, with 11 bases between them. The germline CDR1 and CDR2 sequences are SGHNT and YYREEE (reference sequence). This CDR3 contains 12 residues. In nucleotides, the CDR3 is TGTGCCAGCGGGGGAACCTCAGAGACCCAGTACTTC. This translates into CASGGTSETQYF.

The genes are TRBV10-3 and TRBJ2-5; 7 bases are shared with TRBD2. This CDR3 is 13 amino acids long. The junction had 4 bases not matched to a gene; V was cut back by 4 bases and J by 5 bases. Germline V gene lookup returns CDR1 ENHRY and CDR2 SYGVKD. CDR3 coding DNA: TGTGCCATCAGTGGGGGGGAGGGGGAGACCCAGTACTTC. Protein product: CAISGGEGETQYF.

The V and J genes are TRBV9 and TRBJ1-4; D is undetermined. The length of the CDR3 is 14 residues. Trimming removed 0 bases from V and 4 bases from J, with 7 bases in between. Germline CDR1 is SGDLS and CDR2 is YYNGEE. The CDR3 reads CASSVANGNEKLFF. In DNA, the CDR3 is TGTGCCAGCAGCGTAGCGAACGGTAATGAAAAACTGTTTTTT.

The chain is built from TRBV7-2 and TRBJ1-2, with unresolved D. The CDR3 loop spans 14 amino acids. Germline V gives CDR1 SGHTA, CDR2 FQGNSA. Between the trimmed V and J ends, which lost 3 bases and 2 bases, there was a span of 10 bases. DNA for the CDR3: TGTGCCAGCAGCTTGACCCAGTTAAACTATGGCTACACCTTC. Amino acids: CASSLTQLNYGYTF.

The chain recombines TRBV6-5 with TRBJ1-2, with D maybe TRBD1 (5 bases). V was trimmed by 6 bases and J by 7 bases, leaving 15 bases between them. There are 13 residues in the CDR3. Germline V gives CDR1 MNHEY, CDR2 SVGAGI. The CDR3 loop reads CASRIGQGSGYTF. CDR3 nucleotides: TGTGCCAGCAGAATCGGCCAGGGATCTGGCTACACCTTC.

The rearrangement links TRBV7-3 to TRBJ1-5; TRBD1 might be the D (6 bases). CDR1 and CDR2 from the germline V gene are SGHTA and FQGTGA. Trimming left V 5 bases short and J 0 bases short, with 8 bases between. The CDR3 contains 14 residues. CDR3 DNA sequence: TGTGCCAGCAGCCCGGACAGTAGCAATCAGCCCCAGCATTTT. Protein product: CASSPDSSNQPQHF.

The chain combines TRBV7-9 with TRBJ2-3, with 8 bases matching TRBD2. The CDR3 covers 17 residues. Germline CDR1 SEHNR, CDR2 FQNEAQ (reference sequence). J was trimmed by 5 bases and V by 1 base; bases with no gene match: 11. CDR3 in DNA: TGTGCCAGCAGCTTAGGATTCGGGACGCGGGAGGAAGATACGCAGTATTTT. Translated: CASSLGFGTREEDTQYF.

This sequence joins TRBV19 and TRBJ1-4, with D tentatively TRBD1 (5 bases). Trimming stripped 1 base from V and 11 bases from J, with 8 bases between. This CDR3 contains 12 residues. The germline gives CDR1 LNHDA, CDR2 SQIVND (reference sequence). The DNA for the CDR3 is TGTGCCAGTAGTATAGCCGGGGCTAAACTGTTTTTT. This encodes CASSIAGAKLFF.

V usage is TRBV5-6 and J usage is TRBJ1-6, with D tentatively TRBD1 (5 bases). The CDR3 is 16 residues long. Trimming stripped 4 bases from V and 10 bases from J, with 21 bases between. Germline V gene sequence: CDR1 SGHDT, CDR2 YYEEEE. CDR3 sequence (DNA): TGTGCCAGCAGCAGGGAGGGACCCTCAGGCTGGTCACCCCTCCACTTT. Its protein product is CASSREGPSGWSPLHF.

This CDR3 is CASSLAGLASDNEQFF. CDR3 in DNA: TGTGCCAGCAGCTTAGCCGGACTAGCTTCTGACAATGAGCAGTTCTTC. The chain is built from TRBV7-8 and TRBJ2-1; 8 bases map to TRBD2. This CDR3 has 16 residues. The V gene's germline CDR1 is SGHVS and CDR2 FQNEAQ. V shed 0 bases and J 5 bases; nucleotides not matched to a gene: 6. Complete variable domain (other parts from reference TRBV7-8 and TRBJ2-1): GAGVSQSPRYKVAKRGQDVALRCDPISGHVSLFWYQQALGQGPEFLTYFQNEAQLDKSGLPSDRFFAERPEGSVSTLKIQRTQQEDSAVYLCASSLAGLASDNEQFFGPGTRLTVL.

A few counts support this clone. V gene TRBV6-6 combines with J gene TRBJ1-2, with D perhaps matching TRBD1 (6 bases). V lost 3 bases, J lost 6 bases, and 11 bases lay in between. This CDR3 spans 13 amino acids. The germline V gene has CDR1 MNHNY and CDR2 SVGAGI (reference sequence). In DNA form, the CDR3 reads TGTGCCAGCAGTTATATCAGGGGTAATGGCTACACCTTC. Protein: CASSYIRGNGYTF.

The rearrangement links TRBV5-1 to TRBJ2-1; no clear D gene. Trimming pared 5 bases from V and 1 base from J, leaving 10 bases between. From germline, CDR1 is SGHRS and CDR2 YFSETQ. The CDR3 covers 14 residues. CDR3 protein: CASSVGGSYNEQFF. The CDR3 DNA reads TGCGCCAGCAGTGTCGGTGGTTCCTACAATGAGCAGTTCTTC.

V and J are TRBV6-4 and TRBJ2-1; TRBD2 agrees at 12 bases. Germline lookup yields CDR1 MRHNA and CDR2 SNTAGT. CDR3 length: 15 residues. Trimming at V came to 4 bases and at J to 9 bases, leaving 7 bases not matched to a gene. CDR3 DNA: TGTGCCAGCAGTGCGACTAGCGGGAGTCTTGTTGAGCAGTTCTTC. Translated: CASSATSGSLVEQFF.

The chain joins TRBV5-4 to TRBJ1-5; tentative D call: TRBD1 (5 bases). The germline V and J ends were trimmed by 0 bases and 2 bases, with 6 bases remaining between them. Germline values: CDR1 SGHNT, CDR2 YYREEE (reference sequence). This CDR3 is built from 14 residues. CDR3 loop: CASSLGGGNQPQHF. The CDR3 nucleotides are TGTGCCAGCAGCTTGGGGGGGGGCAATCAGCCCCAGCATTTT.

The rearrangement joins TRBV7-9 to TRBJ1-2; D perhaps matches TRBD1 (5 bases). V was shortened by 0 bases and J by 5 bases, with 13 bases between the two germline ends. Germline lookup yields CDR1 SEHNR and CDR2 FQNEAQ (reference sequence). There are 15 residues in the CDR3. CDR3 DNA: TGTGCCAGCAGCTTAGCGCAGGGAGGGCCTTATGGCTACACCTTC. Translating gives CASSLAQGGPYGYTF.